The 20 T cell receptor beta chains presented below share a single source sample, sequenced in a study of T cell responses to AZD1222 COVID-19 vaccine. Produced via immunoSEQ multiplex PCR; TCRdb's table is partial and in-frame only. The sample carries about 74,000 clones, approximately 90% recorded once. Here the sequenced sample was peripheral blood, taken 28 days after the second AZD1222 dose. These receptors came from an adult who received the AZD1222 COVID-19 vaccine.

The rearrangement joins TRBV5-1 to TRBJ2-7; D not certain. Germline CDR1 and CDR2: SGHRS and YFSETQ. CDR3 size: 13 residues. V was clipped by 1 base and J by 4 bases, with 9 bases between them. DNA of the CDR3: TGCGCCAGCAGCTTGCAGAAGGGTTACGAGCAGTACTTC. Protein product: CASSLQKGYEQYF.

CDR3 sequence (DNA): TGTGCCAGCAGTTACTCAAGACAGGGGGAGCTGTTTTTT. It specifies CASSYSRQGELFF. This chain links TRBV6-2 or TRBV6-3 with TRBJ2-2; weak D call: TRBD1 (5 bases). The CDR3 has 13 amino acids. Trimming pared 0 bases from V and 8 bases from J, leaving 7 bases between. Germline V gene lookup returns CDR1 MNHEY and CDR2 SVGEGT.

This sequence joins TRBV27 and TRBJ1-2; 11 bases map to TRBD1. CDR1 and CDR2 (germline): MNHEY, SMNVEV (reference sequence). V gave up 9 bases and J gave up 4 bases; unmatched junction bases: 4. This CDR3 comprises 13 residues. The CDR3 protein is CASWTGGSYGYTF. The CDR3 DNA reads TGTGCCAGTTGGACAGGGGGCAGCTATGGCTACACCTTC.

The chain links TRBV5-5 to TRBJ2-7; TRBD2 agrees at 12 bases. Germline CDR1 reads SGHKS; CDR2 reads YYEKEE (reference sequence). Germline trimming cut 4 bases from V and 5 bases from J; bases unmatched to any gene: 7. This CDR3 comprises 15 residues. Here the CDR3 DNA reads TGTGCCAGCAGCCCCCGACTAGCGGGAGAGGACGAGCAGTACTTC. Translated: CASSPRLAGEDEQYF.

The J gene is TRBJ1-6, the V gene TRBV6-1; D gene uncertain. From germline, CDR1 is MNHNS and CDR2 SASEGT. CDR3 length: 12 amino acids. Trimming left V 0 bases short and J 10 bases short, with 4 bases between. The CDR3 region has the DNA TGTGCCAGCAGTGAAGCGACCTCACCCCTCCACTTT. It translates to CASSEATSPLHF.

This clone was detected only once. V usage is TRBV25-1 and J usage is TRBJ1-1; the match to TRBD1 covers 8 bases. Germline CDR1 MGHDK, CDR2 SYGVNS. V was pared by 4 bases and J by 3 bases, with 4 bases of the junction left unmatched. This CDR3 contains 14 residues. The CDR3 region has the DNA TGTGCCAGCAGTGGAACGGACAGGGACACTGAAGCTTTCTTT. It is translated as CASSGTDRDTEAFF.

This chain links TRBV4-3 with TRBJ1-1; 7 nucleotides line up with TRBD1. The CDR3 contains 16 residues. Per germline, CDR1 LGHNA and CDR2 YSLEER. Trimming at V came to 4 bases and at J to 0 bases, leaving 8 bases not matched to a gene. The CDR3 here is CASSLGTEPLNTEAFF. CDR3 in DNA: TGCGCCAGCAGCCTGGGGACAGAACCCTTGAACACTGAAGCTTTCTTT.

The chain uses TRBV5-6 and TRBJ2-7, with TRBD1 matching 8 bases. This CDR3 contains 15 residues. Looked up from germline, CDR1 is SGHDT and CDR2 is YYEEEE. Trimming took 4 bases from V and 0 from J; bases not matched to a gene: 6. CDR3 sequence (DNA): TGTGCCAGCAGCCTAACCGGGACAGGCTCCTACGAGCAGTACTTC. Its translation is CASSLTGTGSYEQYF. Together with reference TRBV5-6 and TRBJ2-7, the CDR3 gives the full variable domain: DAGVTQSPTHLIKTRGQQVTLRCSPKSGHDTVSWYQQALGQGPQFIFQYYEEEERQRGNFPDRFSGHQFPNYSSELNVNALLLGDSALYLCASSLTGTGSYEQYFGPGTRLTVT.

The chain has TRBV7-3 and TRBJ2-1; D remains unclear. CDR3 length equals 12 residues. V lost 4 bases and J lost 5, with 6 bases in between. CDR1 and CDR2 from the germline V gene are SGHTA and FQGTGA. The CDR3 spells CASSSSNNEQFF. The CDR3, as DNA: TGTGCCAGCAGCTCCAGCAACAATGAGCAGTTCTTC.

The V call is TRBV6-1, the J call TRBJ1-3; D might be TRBD1 (6 bases). Trimming stripped 2 bases from V and 0 bases from J, with 11 bases between. Germline V CDR1 and CDR2: MNHNS, SASEGT. The CDR3 runs to 16 residues. CDR3 bases: TGTGCCAGCAGTGAAACGGGGGCCACCTCTGGAAACACCATATATTTT. Translated: CASSETGATSGNTIYF.

V and J are TRBV19 and TRBJ1-1, with D possibly TRBD1 on 5 matching bases. From germline, CDR1 is LNHDA and CDR2 SQIVND (reference sequence). The CDR3 extends over 16 amino acids. V lost 6 bases to trimming and J lost 3 bases, with 20 bases between them. The CDR3 DNA is TGTGCCAGTAGGCCTGGGTCCATCCGGGGGGACACTGAAGCTTTCTTT. This gives the protein CASRPGSIRGDTEAFF.

CDR3: CASSSLTGSSHETQYF. The CDR3 DNA sequence: TGTGCCAGCTCCTCTTTGACAGGGTCTAGTCACGAGACCCAGTACTTC. The chain recombines TRBV18 with TRBJ2-5; 7 positions match TRBD1. CDR3 size: 16 residues. The junction had 15 bases not matched to a gene; V was cut back by 6 bases and J by 5 bases. Germline V lookup: CDR1 KGHSH, CDR2 LQKENI.

The chain is built from TRBV5-1 and TRBJ2-7; D may be TRBD1 or TRBD2 (5 bases each). The CDR3 runs to 15 residues. Trimming stripped 3 bases from V and 0 bases from J, with 13 bases between. Germline CDR1 SGHRS, CDR2 YFSETQ. The CDR3 is CASSSGTASSYEQYF. CDR3 bases: TGCGCCAGCAGCTCCGGGACGGCGAGCTCCTACGAGCAGTACTTC.

The chain combines TRBV6-5 with TRBJ1-5; tentative D call: TRBD1 (5 bases). This CDR3 has 14 amino acids. The V end lost 5 bases, the J end lost 5 bases, and 13 bases lay between the germline ends. The germline CDR1 and CDR2 sequences are MNHEY and SVGAGI. The CDR3 DNA reads as TGTGCCAGCAGTCCCCGACAGAGAGATCAGCCCCAGCATTTT. Protein: CASSPRQRDQPQHF.

The J gene is TRBJ2-7, the V gene TRBV5-1; 10 bases are a match to TRBD2. Per the germline V gene, CDR1 is SGHRS and CDR2 is YFSETQ. This CDR3 contains 14 residues. V lost 4 bases to trimming and J lost 4 bases; unmatched junction nucleotides: 5. The CDR3 reads CASSPAGGFYEQYF. CDR3 nucleotide sequence: TGCGCCAGCAGCCCAGCGGGAGGGTTTTACGAGCAGTACTTC.

This clone has just one count. The chain combines TRBV18 with TRBJ2-2, with TRBD1 as a possible D gene (5 bases). The CDR3 covers 15 residues. CDR1 is KGHSH and CDR2 is LQKENI in the germline V gene. V was clipped by 3 bases and J by 4 bases, with 12 bases between them. As DNA, the CDR3 is TGTGCCAGCTCACCGACCCAGACAGCCACCGGGGAGCTGTTTTTT. Its translation: CASSPTQTATGELFF.

The rearrangement joins TRBV6-2 or TRBV6-3 to TRBJ1-4; no firm D call. CDR1 is MNHEY, CDR2 SVGEGT, per germline. There are 14 residues in the CDR3. V was shortened by 5 bases and J by 4 bases, with 11 bases between the two germline ends. CDR3 region: CASSPLTDNEKLFF. DNA of the CDR3: TGTGCCAGCAGTCCCCTGACGGATAATGAAAAACTGTTTTTT.

This chain connects TRBV11-2 to TRBJ1-6; TRBD1 aligns across 8 bases. This CDR3 has 14 residues. Germline V gives CDR1 SGHAT, CDR2 FQNNGV. The ends lost 1 base at V and 7 bases at J; junction bases unmatched: 0. The CDR3 is CASSLGTGNSPLHF. The DNA of the CDR3 is TGTGCCAGCAGCTTAGGGACAGGGAATTCACCCCTCCACTTT. The full variable domain, in which reference TRBV11-2 and TRBJ1-6 provide the parts outside the CDR3, is EAGVAQSPRYKIIEKRQSVAFWCNPISGHATLYWYQQILGQGPKLLIQFQNNGVVDDSQLPKDRFSAERLKGVDSTLKIQPAKLEDSAVYLCASSLGTGNSPLHFGNGTRLTVT.

This clone was observed a few times. The chain is built from TRBV7-8 and TRBJ2-7; no reliable D call. The CDR3 runs to 13 residues. The germline CDR1 and CDR2 sequences are SGHVS and FQNEAQ. V shed 5 bases and J shed 3 bases, with 11 bases lying between them. Written as DNA, the CDR3 is TGTGCCAGCAGCCCACAGAAGGACTACGAGCAGTACTTC. Protein: CASSPQKDYEQYF.

This chain uses TRBV30 with TRBJ2-7, with 9 bases lining up with TRBD1. With V trimmed by 4 bases and J by 2 bases, 3 bases remained unmatched. CDR1 is GTSNPN and CDR2 is SVGIG in the germline V gene (reference sequence). The CDR3 runs to 13 residues. As DNA, the CDR3 is TGTGCCTGGACACAGGGGGCCCCCTACGAGCAGTACTTC. Translated: CAWTQGAPYEQYF. Variable domain in full (rest from reference TRBV30 and TRBJ2-7): SQTIHQWPATLVQPVGSPLSLECTVEGTSNPNLYWYRQAAGRGLQLLFYSVGIGQISSEVPQNLSASRPQDRQFILSSKKLLLSDSGFYLCAWTQGAPYEQYFGPGTRLTVT.